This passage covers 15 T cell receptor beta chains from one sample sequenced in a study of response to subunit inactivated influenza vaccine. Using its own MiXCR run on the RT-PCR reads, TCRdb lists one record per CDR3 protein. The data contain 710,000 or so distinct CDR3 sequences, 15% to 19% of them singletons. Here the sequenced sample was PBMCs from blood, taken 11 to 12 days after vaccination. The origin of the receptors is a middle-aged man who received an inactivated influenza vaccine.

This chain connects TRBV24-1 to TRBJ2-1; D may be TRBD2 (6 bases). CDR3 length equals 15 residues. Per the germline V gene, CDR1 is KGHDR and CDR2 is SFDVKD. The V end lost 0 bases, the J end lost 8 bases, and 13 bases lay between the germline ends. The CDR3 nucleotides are TGTGCCACCAGTGATTTGCTCAGGGAGGAGCATGAGCAGTTCTTC. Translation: CATSDLLREEHEQFF.

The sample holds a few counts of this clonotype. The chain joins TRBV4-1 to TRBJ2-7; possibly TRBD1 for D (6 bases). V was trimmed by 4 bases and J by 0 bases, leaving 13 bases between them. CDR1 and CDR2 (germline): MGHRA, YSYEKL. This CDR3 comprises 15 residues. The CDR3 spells CASSPKQGFSYEQYF. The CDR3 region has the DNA TGCGCCAGCAGCCCTAAACAGGGCTTCTCCTACGAGCAGTACTTC.

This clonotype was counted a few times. The CDR3 DNA is TGTGCCAGCAGTTACTCTGCGGGGAGCACAGATACGCAGTATTTT. Amino acid sequence: CASSYSAGSTDTQYF. The J gene is TRBJ2-3, the V gene TRBV6-5, with TRBD2 as a possible D gene (6 bases). The germline gives CDR1 MNHEY, CDR2 SVGAGI. The CDR3 is 15 residues long. The V end was cut by 0 bases, the J end by 0 bases, with 7 bases between.

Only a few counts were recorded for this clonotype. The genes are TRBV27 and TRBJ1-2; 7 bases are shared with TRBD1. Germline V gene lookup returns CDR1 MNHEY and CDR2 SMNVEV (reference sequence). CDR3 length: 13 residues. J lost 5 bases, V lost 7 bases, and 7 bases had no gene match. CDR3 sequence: CASNIGRGYGYTF. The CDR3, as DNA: TGTGCCAGCAATATCGGCAGGGGGTATGGCTACACCTTC.

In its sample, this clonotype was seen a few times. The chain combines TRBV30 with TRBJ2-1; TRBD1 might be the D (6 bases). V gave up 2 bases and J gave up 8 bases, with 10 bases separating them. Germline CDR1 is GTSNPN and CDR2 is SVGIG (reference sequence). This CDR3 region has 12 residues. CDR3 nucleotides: TGTGCCTGGAGTTCCAGGGGAGATGAGCAGTTCTTC. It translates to CAWSSRGDEQFF.

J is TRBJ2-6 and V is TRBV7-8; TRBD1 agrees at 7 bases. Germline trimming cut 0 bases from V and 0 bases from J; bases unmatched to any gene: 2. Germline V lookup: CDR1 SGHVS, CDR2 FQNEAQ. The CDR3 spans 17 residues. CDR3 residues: CASSLATGISGANVLTF. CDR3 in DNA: TGTGCCAGCAGCTTAGCGACAGGGATCTCTGGGGCCAACGTCCTGACTTTC.

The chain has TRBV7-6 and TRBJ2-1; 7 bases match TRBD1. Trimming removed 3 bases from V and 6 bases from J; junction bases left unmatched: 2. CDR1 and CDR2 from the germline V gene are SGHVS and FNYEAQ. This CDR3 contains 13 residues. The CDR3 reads CASSFRDSNEQFF. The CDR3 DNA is TGTGCCAGCAGCTTCCGGGACAGCAATGAGCAGTTCTTC.

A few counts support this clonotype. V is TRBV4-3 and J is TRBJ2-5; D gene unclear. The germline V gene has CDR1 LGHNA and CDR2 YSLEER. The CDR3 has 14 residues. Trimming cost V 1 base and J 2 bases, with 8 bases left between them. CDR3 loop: CASSQGPEQETQYF. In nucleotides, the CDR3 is TGCGCCAGCAGCCAAGGTCCGGAGCAAGAGACCCAGTACTTC.

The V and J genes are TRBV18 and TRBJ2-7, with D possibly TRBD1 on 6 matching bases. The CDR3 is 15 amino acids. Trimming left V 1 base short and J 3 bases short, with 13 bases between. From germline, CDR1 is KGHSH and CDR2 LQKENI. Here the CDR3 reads CASSPQSGDIYEQYF. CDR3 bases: TGTGCCAGCTCACCACAGTCAGGGGATATCTACGAGCAGTACTTC.

The CDR3 region is CSAHKTGGLYEQYF. CDR3 coding DNA: TGCAGTGCTCACAAAACAGGGGGACTTTACGAGCAGTACTTC. The chain combines TRBV20-1 with TRBJ2-7; 8 bases line up with TRBD1. This CDR3 comprises 14 residues. Losses at the gene ends were 5 bases for V and 4 bases for J; bases not matched to a gene: 10. Per germline, CDR1 DFQATT and CDR2 SNEGSKA (reference sequence).

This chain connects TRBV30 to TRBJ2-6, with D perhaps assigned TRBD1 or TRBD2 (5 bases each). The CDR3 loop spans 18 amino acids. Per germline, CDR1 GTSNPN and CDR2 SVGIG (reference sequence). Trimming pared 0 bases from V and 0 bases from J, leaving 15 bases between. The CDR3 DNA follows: TGTGCCTGGAGTGTATCTTGGATGGGACCCTCTGGGGCCAACGTCCTGACTTTC. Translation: CAWSVSWMGPSGANVLTF.

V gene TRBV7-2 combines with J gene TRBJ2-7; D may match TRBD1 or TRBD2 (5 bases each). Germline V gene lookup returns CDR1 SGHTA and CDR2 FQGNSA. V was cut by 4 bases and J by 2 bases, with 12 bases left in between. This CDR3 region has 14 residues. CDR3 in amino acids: CASSSYRGAYEQYF. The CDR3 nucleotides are TGTGCCAGCAGCTCCTATAGAGGGGCCTACGAGCAGTACTTC.

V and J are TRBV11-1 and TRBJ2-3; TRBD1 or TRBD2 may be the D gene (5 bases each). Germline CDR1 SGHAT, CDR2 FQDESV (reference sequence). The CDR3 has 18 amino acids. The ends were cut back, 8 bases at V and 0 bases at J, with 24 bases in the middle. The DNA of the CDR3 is TGTGCCAGCCCTATTACCGTGAGGGACCCTTACAGCACAGATACGCAGTATTTT. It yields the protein CASPITVRDPYSTDTQYF.

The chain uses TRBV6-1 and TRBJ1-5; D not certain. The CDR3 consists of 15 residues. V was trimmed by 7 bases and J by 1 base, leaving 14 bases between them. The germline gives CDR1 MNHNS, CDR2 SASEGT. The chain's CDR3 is CASTPSKGSNQPQHF. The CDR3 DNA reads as TGTGCCAGCACCCCATCCAAAGGCAGCAATCAGCCCCAGCATTTT.

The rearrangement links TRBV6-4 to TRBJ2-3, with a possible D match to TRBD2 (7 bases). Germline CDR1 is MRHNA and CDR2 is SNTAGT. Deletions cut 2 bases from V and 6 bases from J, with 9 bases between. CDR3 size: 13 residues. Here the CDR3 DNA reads TGTGCCAGCAGTGACACGGGGGGCGATACGCAGTATTTT. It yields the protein CASSDTGGDTQYF.